Below are 23 T cell receptor beta chains sequenced from a single sample in a study of blood T cell repertoires in COVID-19. Clones were sequenced by immunoSEQ multiplex PCR, and TCRdb holds only the in-frame ones, with some missing. Among roughly 70,000 clones listed, about 70% were seen once. Sequenced: peripheral blood. These TCRs come from a man between 60 and 70 years old with acute or convalescent COVID-19.

This rearrangement joins TRBV18 to TRBJ1-1, with TRBD1 as a possible D gene (5 bases). CDR3 size: 17 residues. Per germline, CDR1 KGHSH and CDR2 LQKENI. V was shortened by 6 bases and J by 11 bases, with 31 bases between the two germline ends. The CDR3 reads CASSQLQVGLDPSDAFF. The CDR3 nucleotides read TGTGCCAGCTCCCAACTTCAGGTGGGACTGGACCCGAGCGATGCTTTCTTT.

The chain uses TRBV5-1 and TRBJ1-4, with D tentatively TRBD1 (6 bases). This CDR3 spans 16 amino acids. The germline V and J ends were trimmed by 3 bases and 4 bases, with 16 bases remaining between them. Germline V gene data show CDR1 as SGHRS and CDR2 as YFSETQ. CDR3 sequence reads: CASSYRGGSGNEKLFF. Here the CDR3 DNA reads TGCGCCAGCAGCTATAGAGGGGGAAGTGGTAATGAAAAACTGTTTTTT.

This clone was found a few times. The chain combines TRBV9 with TRBJ1-5; D may be TRBD1 (6 bases). Germline CDR1 is SGDLS and CDR2 is YYNGEE. CDR3 size: 15 residues. Trimming left V 4 bases short and J 3 bases short, with 14 bases between. CDR3 loop: CASSFGGSFNQPQHF. CDR3 DNA: TGTGCCAGCAGCTTTGGGGGCAGTTTCAATCAGCCCCAGCATTTT.

This clone was detected once. The V and J genes are TRBV5-4 and TRBJ2-7; the D gene is possibly TRBD1 (6 bases). Between the trimmed V and J ends, which lost 4 bases and 12 bases, there was a span of 20 bases. The germline gives CDR1 SGHNT, CDR2 YYREEE (reference sequence). This CDR3 has 13 amino acids. The CDR3 nucleotides read TGTGCCAGCAGCCCGTGGACAGCCACCGCGGCGTACGTC. Translating it yields CASSPWTATAAYV.

The J gene is TRBJ2-3, the V gene TRBV27; TRBD2 aligns across 8 bases. Germline assignment: CDR1 MNHEY and CDR2 SMNVEV (reference sequence). The length of the CDR3 is 16 residues. Germline trimming cut 1 base from V and 4 bases from J; bases unmatched to any gene: 7. The CDR3 is CASSLLVTSAPDTQYF. As DNA, the CDR3 is TGTGCCAGCAGTTTATTGGTGACTAGCGCTCCAGATACGCAGTATTTT.

The rearrangement joins TRBV11-2 to TRBJ2-7; 11 bases line up with TRBD2. The CDR3 has 15 amino acids. Germline values: CDR1 SGHAT, CDR2 FQNNGV. With V trimmed by 5 bases and J by 1 base, 4 bases remained unmatched. CDR3: CASSPGLAESYEQYF. The DNA of the CDR3 is TGTGCCAGCAGCCCGGGACTAGCGGAATCCTACGAGCAGTACTTC. The full variable domain, rest sourced from reference TRBV11-2 and TRBJ2-7, is EAGVAQSPRYKIIEKRQSVAFWCNPISGHATLYWYQQILGQGPKLLIQFQNNGVVDDSQLPKDRFSAERLKGVDSTLKIQPAKLEDSAVYLCASSPGLAESYEQYFGPGTRLTVT.

The V gene is TRBV6-2 or TRBV6-3, the J gene TRBJ2-3, with D possibly matching TRBD1 (6 bases). Trimming removed 0 bases at V and 0 bases at J, with 13 bases between. This CDR3 is 17 amino acids long. The germline V gene encodes CDR1 MNHEY and CDR2 SVGEGT. The CDR3 DNA reads TGTGCCAGCAGTTACTCGTCGAGGGGGTCTAGCACAGATACGCAGTATTTT. This codes for CASSYSSRGSSTDTQYF.

The rearrangement links TRBV19 to TRBJ2-2; D is undetermined. V was pared by 3 bases and J by 5 bases, with 4 bases between. In germline, CDR1 is LNHDA, CDR2 SQIVND (reference sequence). This CDR3 region has 12 residues. The CDR3 DNA is TGTGCCAGTAGTATCCCGACCGGGGAGCTGTTTTTT. Residues: CASSIPTGELFF. Drawing the rest from reference TRBV19 and TRBJ2-2, the complete variable domain is DGGITQSPKYLFRKEGQNVTLSCEQNLNHDAMYWYRQDPGQGLRLIYYSQIVNDFQKGDIAEGYSVSREKKESFPLTVTSAQKNPTAFYLCASSIPTGELFFGEGSRLTVL.

The rearrangement joins TRBV7-3 to TRBJ2-3, with TRBD1 as a possible D gene (8 bases). Germline CDR1 SGHTA, CDR2 FQGTGA. The V gene lost 5 bases and the J gene lost 3 bases, with 24 bases spanning the gap. This CDR3 is 18 amino acids long. This CDR3 reads CASSRDRGGLEPTDTQYF. DNA for the CDR3: TGTGCCAGCAGCCGCGACAGGGGAGGACTAGAACCGACAGATACGCAGTATTTT.

This clone was seen only once. The chain couples TRBV24-1 to TRBJ1-5; D may be TRBD1 (5 bases). The CDR3 runs 14 residues. The V gene lost 0 bases and the J gene lost 5 bases, with 7 bases spanning the gap. Germline V lookup: CDR1 KGHDR, CDR2 SFDVKD. The CDR3 nucleotides are TGTGCCACCAGTGATTTGGGGGGGGATCAGCCCCAGCATTTT. This encodes CATSDLGGDQPQHF.

This chain uses TRBV6-6 with TRBJ2-7; 8 nucleotides agree with TRBD2. Germline V gene sequence: CDR1 MNHNY, CDR2 SVGAGI (reference sequence). This CDR3 region has 13 residues. J was trimmed by 2 bases and V by 10 bases; bases with no gene match: 7. The CDR3 DNA sequence: TGTGCCACAACTCCGGGAGGGACCTACGAGCAGTACTTC. Encoded protein: CATTPGGTYEQYF.

The V and J genes are TRBV10-3 and TRBJ1-2; 7 bases match TRBD1. Germline lookup yields CDR1 ENHRY and CDR2 SYGVKD. After removal of 4 bases from V and 2 bases from J, the junction contained 7 bases not matched to a gene. The CDR3 is made up of 15 amino acids. The CDR3 spells CAISVGTVPNYGYTF. Written as DNA, the CDR3 is TGTGCCATCAGTGTGGGGACAGTCCCCAACTATGGCTACACCTTC.

This clone has a handful of counts. This chain connects TRBV2 to TRBJ2-7; TRBD1 aligns across 7 bases. The germline V gene encodes CDR1 SNHLY and CDR2 FYNNEI. V dropped 6 bases and J dropped 0; count of bases not matched to a gene: 5. CDR3 length equals 14 residues. The CDR3 sequence: CASRNRDSSYEQYF. CDR3 DNA sequence: TGTGCCAGCAGAAACCGGGACAGCTCCTACGAGCAGTACTTC.

This chain connects TRBV27 to TRBJ1-1, with 9 bases lining up with TRBD1. V lost 4 bases, J lost 1 base, and 7 bases stayed unmatched. CDR1 is MNHEY and CDR2 is SMNVEV in the germline V gene (reference sequence). This CDR3 is 16 amino acids long. CDR3 coding DNA: TGTGCCAGCAGTTCTCTCCTGACAGGGGGGAACACTGAAGCTTTCTTT. It is translated as CASSSLLTGGNTEAFF.

The genes are TRBV5-4 and TRBJ2-3, with D possibly being TRBD2 (5 bases). This CDR3 spans 15 amino acids. Germline V gives CDR1 SGHNT, CDR2 YYREEE (reference sequence). Deletions cut 3 bases from V and 2 bases from J, with 13 bases between. The CDR3 reads CASSSGGSYTDTQYF. The DNA for the CDR3 is TGTGCCAGCAGCTCCGGAGGCAGTTACACAGATACGCAGTATTTT.

The table lists this clone with a count of one. The gene calls are TRBV21-1 and TRBJ2-3; the DNA was not compared with TRBD2, the D call given in the table. TRBV21-1 is described as a pseudogene. The CDR3 has 15 amino acids. The CDR3 sequence is CASSKEDGRPDTQYF. In nucleotides, the CDR3 is TGTGCCAGCAGCAAAGAGGACGGGAGGCCAGATACGCAGTATTTT.

This clone was seen only a few times. The chain recombines TRBV5-1 with TRBJ1-2; 9 bases line up with TRBD1. CDR1 SGHRS and CDR2 YFSETQ come from the germline V gene. Trimming took 2 bases from V and 6 from J; bases not matched to a gene: 8. The CDR3 is 15 residues long. Written as DNA, the CDR3 is TGCGCCAGCAGCTTTACTACAGGGGGCGAAGATGGCTACACCTTC. It yields the protein CASSFTTGGEDGYTF.

The chain recombines TRBV14 with TRBJ2-5; 8 positions agree with TRBD2. In germline, CDR1 is SGHDN, CDR2 FVKESK. CDR3 length: 15 residues. Unmatched junction bases numbered 5, after V lost 0 bases and J lost 5 bases. The CDR3: CASSQELAGLETQYF. CDR3 in DNA: TGTGCCAGCAGCCAAGAGTTAGCGGGATTGGAGACCCAGTACTTC.

The V call is TRBV11-2, the J call TRBJ1-1; TRBD1 aligns across 7 bases. Germline V gene sequence: CDR1 SGHAT, CDR2 FQNNGV. V shed 8 bases, J shed 0 bases, and the junction held 6 bases outside the gene matches. The CDR3 consists of 14 residues. The CDR3 nucleotides are TGTGCCAGCGGAGCAGACAGGGTGAACACTGAAGCTTTCTTT. It is translated as CASGADRVNTEAFF.

This clone was seen only once. The V gene is TRBV19, the J gene TRBJ2-6; 7 bases map to TRBD1. V gave up 2 bases and J gave up 4 bases; unmatched junction bases: 2. CDR3 size: 15 residues. Germline CDR1 reads LNHDA; CDR2 reads SQIVND (reference sequence). The CDR3 protein is CASSISGGGANVLTF. CDR3 nucleotide sequence: TGTGCCAGTAGTATATCAGGGGGAGGGGCCAACGTCCTGACTTTC.

This clone was found once. This chain connects TRBV21-1 to TRBJ1-3. TRBV21-1 is a known pseudogene. The CDR3 is 15 residues long. DNA of the CDR3: TGTGCCAGCAGCAAGGAACGGGGGAGAGGAAACACCATATATTTT. Translation: CASSKERGRGNTIYF.

The rearrangement uses TRBV14 and TRBJ2-7; TRBD1 is a possible D gene (6 bases). The germline gives CDR1 SGHDN, CDR2 FVKESK. There are 15 residues in the CDR3. V was clipped by 4 bases and J by 3 bases, with 16 bases between them. CDR3 in amino acids: CASSPRPQGIYEQYF. Here the CDR3 DNA reads TGTGCCAGCAGCCCTAGACCCCAGGGGATCTACGAGCAGTACTTC.

The V gene is TRBV15, the J gene TRBJ2-7; D is unclear. The V gene lost 0 bases and the J gene lost 3 bases, with 9 bases spanning the gap. CDR1 is LNHNV and CDR2 is YYDKDF in the germline V gene (reference sequence). The CDR3 has 14 residues. The CDR3 DNA reads as TGTGCCACCAGCAGAGATCCTAACAGCTACGAGCAGTACGTC. Protein: CATSRDPNSYEQYV.